The sequence of this TCR beta chain was determined in a study of blood T cell repertoires in COVID-19. The CDR3 is made up of 15 amino acids. V was trimmed by 1 base and J by 8 bases, leaving 12 bases between them. The V gene's germline CDR1 is KGHSH and CDR2 LQKENI. Authors' methods: Amplification of reference gene primers was used by the study to estimate nucleated cell counts. Here immunoSEQ multiplex PCR was the method, and the copy in TCRdb shows in-frame clones only, minus some. That table supplies the V and J calls and clone size; D and trimming were determined from the DNA. The sample gives tens of thousands of clones, roughly nine tenths of which show up once; roughly 9.7% is in the top ten.

What was sequenced was peripheral blood. The chain combines TRBV18 with TRBJ1-6; D is unresolved. The origin of this receptor is a woman older than 75 with acute or convalescent COVID-19. The CDR3 sequence: CASSPRLPPDSPLHF. As DNA, the CDR3 is TGTGCCAGCTCACCACGACTCCCGCCGGATTCACCCCTCCACTTT.